Sequencing of this T cell receptor (beta chain) was carried out in a study of T cells after yellow fever vaccination. Study-wide points: It was a weaker secondary response, yet one that peaked faster, at day 5 versus 15. Most clones from primary vaccination resurfaced after the booster (around 97% CD4, 75% to 90% CD8). Contaminants from the bulk population, in the form of abundant clonotypes, could be found in FACS-sorted repertoires.

TCRdb re-called the 5' RACE reads with MiXCR, one entry per CDR3 protein. The table shows 400,000 to 450,000 distinct CDR3 sequences, with approximately 18% occurring only once. The sample holds a few counts of this clonotype. Its cognate antigen is unknown. The CDR3 is 13 amino acids. CDR1 and CDR2 (germline): MNHNS, SASEGT. Deletions cut 10 bases from V and 1 base from J, with 14 bases between. Specimen: PBMCs, collected before the yellow fever booster vaccination. The clonotype was recovered from a man younger than 35 who received the YFV17D yellow fever vaccine. The J gene is TRBJ2-7, the V gene TRBV6-1; a possible D gene is TRBD1 (6 bases). The CDR3 loop reads CATQTGQSYEQYF. Written as DNA, the CDR3 is TGTGCCACTCAGACAGGCCAGTCCTACGAGCAGTACTTC.